Listed below are T cell receptor beta chains from one sample, sequenced in a study of CD8 T cells in ankylosing spondylitis. A single record per CDR3 protein comes from TCRdb applying MiXCR to the 5' RACE reads. The sample lists around 300,000 distinct CDR3 sequences, roughly 20% occurring once. The sample taken for sequencing was blood, either unsorted or a sorted T cell fraction (not recorded which). The receptors stem from a female donor with ankylosing spondylitis or in good health (not recorded which). CDR3s include the opening cysteine and the closing phenylalanine or tryptophan. The size of a clone is reported for some rows only, either as once, few or many, or as a class for expanded clones.

CASSFSSGISEQFF TRBJ2-1 14 many TRBV5-1
CASRRGTTNTGELFF TRBJ2-2 15 many TRBV5-1
CAISPRGGTDTGELFF TRBJ2-2 16 NA TRBV10-3
CSARVPGGRGDNEQFF TRBJ2-1 16 once TRBV20-1
CSAPTSGYNEQFF TRBJ2-1 13 medium-sized TRBV20-1
CASSPSTGVGEKLFF TRBJ1-4 15 few TRBV12-3/TRBV12-4
CTSSFSYEQYF TRBJ2-7 11 NA TRBV12-3/TRBV12-4
CASSLKGRVGSGTEAFF TRBJ1-1 17 NA TRBV13
CASSRRASGVSYNEQFF TRBJ2-1 17 few TRBV5-1
CSARGGNLYNEQFF TRBJ2-1 14 few TRBV20-1
CSARVASGSNEQYF TRBJ2-7 14 few TRBV20-1